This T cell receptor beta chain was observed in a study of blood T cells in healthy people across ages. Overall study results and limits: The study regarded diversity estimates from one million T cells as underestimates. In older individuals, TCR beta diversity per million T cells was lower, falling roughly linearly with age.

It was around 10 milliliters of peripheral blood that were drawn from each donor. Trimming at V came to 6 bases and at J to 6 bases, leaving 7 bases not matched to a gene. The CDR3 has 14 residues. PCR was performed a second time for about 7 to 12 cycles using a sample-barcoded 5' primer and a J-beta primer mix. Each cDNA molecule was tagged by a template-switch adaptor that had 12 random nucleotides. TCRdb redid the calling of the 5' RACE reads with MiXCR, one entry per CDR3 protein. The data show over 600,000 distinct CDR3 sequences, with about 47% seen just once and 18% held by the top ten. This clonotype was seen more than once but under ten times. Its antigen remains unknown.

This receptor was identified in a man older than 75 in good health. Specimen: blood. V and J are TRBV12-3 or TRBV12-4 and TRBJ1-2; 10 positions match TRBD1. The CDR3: CASRTTGGLNGYTF. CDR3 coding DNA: TGTGCCAGCAGGACGACAGGGGGCTTGAATGGCTACACCTTC.